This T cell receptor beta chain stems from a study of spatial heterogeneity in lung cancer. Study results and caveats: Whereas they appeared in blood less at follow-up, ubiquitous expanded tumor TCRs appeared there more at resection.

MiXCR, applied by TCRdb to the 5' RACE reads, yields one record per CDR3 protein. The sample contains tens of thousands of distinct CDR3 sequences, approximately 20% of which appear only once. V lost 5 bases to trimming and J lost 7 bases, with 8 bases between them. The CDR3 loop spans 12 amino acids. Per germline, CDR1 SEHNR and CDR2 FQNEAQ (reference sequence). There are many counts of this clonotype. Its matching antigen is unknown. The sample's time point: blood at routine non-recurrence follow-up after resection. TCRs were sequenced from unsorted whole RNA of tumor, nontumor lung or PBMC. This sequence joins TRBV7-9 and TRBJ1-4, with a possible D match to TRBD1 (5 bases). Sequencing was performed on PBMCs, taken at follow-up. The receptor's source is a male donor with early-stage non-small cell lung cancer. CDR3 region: CASSERGEKLFF. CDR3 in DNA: TGTGCCAGCAGCGAGAGGGGTGAAAAACTGTTTTTT.